A single T cell receptor (beta chain) is shown here with its context. What this receptor recognizes is not known. No clone much larger than this one lies a single base away; base qualities are absent. V is trimmed back by 4 bases and J by 5 bases, and the junction contains 13 bases that no gene match accounts for. CDR1 and CDR2 are drawn from the germline V gene: MNHEY, SVGAGI. The CDR3, cysteine through phenylalanine, is 16 amino acids long. CDR3 DNA only is kept here, 48 bases in frame from base 1. Library prep was done by the immunoSEQ multiplex PCR assay. Concerning the study's data processing: A statistical classification framework was developed to diagnose cytomegalovirus status using the catalog of TCR beta chain sequences. Here the immuneACCESS table is served through TCRdb, limited to in-frame sequences with V and J called. Missing clones are a known gap in these copies; in checked studies unresolved V genes cover under half, and the rest lacks a known reason. Clonal size and the V and J genes are those of that table, whereas D and trimming came from the DNA. The sample data list 200,000 to 250,000 clones, and almost 90% of these were observed just once. The ten largest clones capture over 2.5% of the sample.

The donors belonged to the validation cohort of under 150 subjects, which was separate from the 666-subject first cohort. This sample is part of a study of cytomegalovirus exposure and HLA in healthy donors (dated by TCRdb to about 2017). Regarding the complete study: According to a later analysis, the approximately 130 validation repertoires were produced on the same platform as the approximately 610 repertoires of the first cohort. The study was designed to test whether signatures of past pathogen exposure could be identified by cataloging public T cell receptors. A separate validation cohort of 90 to 150 different subjects was used in addition to the 666-subject first cohort. To predict cytomegalovirus infection status, the study combined high-throughput TCR immunosequencing, statistical association of individual TCRs with disease status, and machine learning. Study-level results and caveats: Most TCR sequences were observed very rarely across donors, whereas some public TCRs were present in many individuals. In the study, around 160 TCR beta chains were listed as associated with cytomegalovirus. According to the authors, the approach could potentially be generalized to other disease states and immunological phenotypes. The classifier was reported to diagnose cytomegalovirus status with high specificity and sensitivity in both the original and validation cohorts. A few of the identified cytomegalovirus-associated TCR beta chains were confirmed in vitro to be specific for cytomegalovirus antigens. A later analysis lacked HLA typing for the validation cohort, so it scored co-occurrence in that cohort across all 110 or so repertoires. Subsequent analysis determined that TCRs grouped into clusters in the first cohort also showed a tendency toward co-occurrence across the roughly 110 validation repertoires, and approximately 94% of cluster scores exceeded 0.

The rearranged segments are TRBV6-5 and TRBJ2-7; the central 8 bases match TRBD1. The sequenced material came from PBMCs. The TCR was taken from a woman younger than 35 in good health and CMV-seronegative. For the CDR3, the sequence is CASSFVPQGGGHEQYF. The sequence in DNA is TGTGCCAGCAGTTTTGTTCCACAGGGGGGAGGCCACGAGCAGTACTTC.